Shown below are 7 T cell receptor beta chains from a single sample sequenced in a study of cytomegalovirus exposure and HLA in healthy donors. Researchers ran the PCR with 60 Vbeta and 13 Jbeta primers. This table comes from immunoSEQ multiplex PCR, and its TCRdb copy is limited to in-frame clones, with some not included. The top ten hold 25% to 35% of the sample, which has 95,000 to 150,000 clones, about 75% seen once. Material: PBMCs. Receptors were obtained from a man in his 60s in good health and CMV-seropositive.

This clone was seen a few times. This chain joins TRBV27 and TRBJ1-4, with 8 bases aligning to TRBD1. The ends lost 3 bases at V and 6 bases at J; junction bases unmatched: 21. The length of the CDR3 is 20 residues. Germline V CDR1 and CDR2: MNHEY, SMNVEV (reference sequence). The CDR3 DNA reads as TGTGCCAGCAGTTTTTCTCGAATGACAGGGGACCCCACTCCGCATGAAAAACTGTTTTTT. It specifies CASSFSRMTGDPTPHEKLFF.

This clone came up once. V gene TRBV5-1 combines with J gene TRBJ1-1; no firm D call. Germline loops: CDR1 SGHRS, CDR2 YFSETQ. The CDR3 sequence is 14 residues long. Trimming removed 4 bases at V and 1 base at J, with 11 bases between. CDR3 region: CASSNSRRNTEAFF. Written as DNA, the CDR3 is TGCGCCAGCAGCAATTCGAGAAGGAACACTGAAGCTTTCTTT.

The chain is built from TRBV27 and TRBJ1-1; a weak D match, TRBD1 (6 bases). Germline assignment: CDR1 MNHEY and CDR2 SMNVEV (reference sequence). CDR3 length: 14 residues. Trimming pared 3 bases from V and 7 bases from J, leaving 15 bases between. The CDR3 sequence: CASSFAEQGLEAFF. The CDR3 nucleotides read TGTGCCAGCAGTTTTGCGGAACAGGGTCTTGAAGCTTTCTTT.

J is TRBJ2-5 and V is TRBV5-4; the match to TRBD1 covers 8 bases. Losses at the gene ends were 4 bases for V and 1 base for J; bases not matched to a gene: 6. CDR3 size: 15 residues. The germline V gene has CDR1 SGHNT and CDR2 YYREEE (reference sequence). The DNA of the CDR3 is TGTGCCAGCAGCCGAGGGACAGGAATCCAAGAGACCCAGTACTTC. This codes for CASSRGTGIQETQYF. The full variable domain, completed using reference TRBV5-4 and TRBJ2-5, is ETGVTQSPTHLIKTRGQQVTLRCSSQSGHNTVSWYQQALGQGPQFIFQYYREEENGRGNFPPRFSGLQFPNYSSELNVNALELDDSALYLCASSRGTGIQETQYFGPGTRLLVL.

The chain combines TRBV28 with TRBJ1-2; D remains unclear. Germline V gives CDR1 MDHEN, CDR2 SYDVKM. The CDR3 consists of 13 residues. V was pared by 6 bases and J by 4 bases, with 12 bases between. CDR3 region: CASSPGAVYGYTF. DNA of the CDR3: TGTGCCAGCAGCCCTGGTGCGGTCTATGGCTACACCTTC.

This sequence joins TRBV28 and TRBJ1-2; 7 positions agree with TRBD1. The ends lost 9 bases at V and 3 bases at J; junction bases unmatched: 4. The germline gives CDR1 MDHEN, CDR2 SYDVKM. The CDR3 is made up of 12 amino acids. The CDR3 loop reads CASTGTDYGYTF. The CDR3 nucleotides read TGTGCCAGTACCGGGACAGACTATGGCTACACCTTC.

The chain carries TRBV5-1 and TRBJ1-1; TRBD1 agrees at 11 bases. This CDR3 contains 14 residues. Per the germline V gene, CDR1 is SGHRS and CDR2 is YFSETQ. With V trimmed by 2 bases and J by 6 bases, 3 bases remained unmatched. The CDR3 region has the DNA TGCGCCAGCAGCTTTGGGGACAGGGGGTCTGAAGCTTTCTTT. Encoded protein: CASSFGDRGSEAFF.